This TCR beta chain was documented in a study of cytomegalovirus exposure and HLA in healthy donors. Comment on this clone: Its antigen is undetermined.

General observations from the study: Rarity held for most TCR sequences, but there were some public TCRs that occurred in many donors. For cytomegalovirus status, the classifier reportedly gave diagnoses with high specificity and sensitivity.

The CDR3 has 18 residues. V lost 0 bases to trimming and J lost 5 bases; unmatched junction nucleotides: 11. Germline V gene data show CDR1 as SGDLS and CDR2 as YYNGEE. TCRdb keeps only in-frame clones here, not all; method: immunoSEQ multiplex PCR. Of about 160,000 clones in the sample, about nine tenths were seen once. Sequencing was performed on PBMCs. V is TRBV9 and J is TRBJ2-5; 12 bases are shared with TRBD2. The TCR comes from a woman aged 18-30 years in good health and CMV-seropositive. CDR3 sequence (DNA): TGTGCCAGCAGCGTAGGCACAACGACTAGCGGGAGAGGGGAGACCCAGTACTTC. This sequence encodes CASSVGTTTSGRGETQYF.